The 17 T cell receptor beta chains below were found in one sample sequenced in a study of early T cells in non-severe SARS-CoV-2 infection. TCRdb re-called the 5' RACE reads with MiXCR, one entry per CDR3 protein. The sample includes about 130,000 distinct CDR3 sequences, just under 15% of them seen just once. Sequenced sample: whole blood. The receptors derive from an adult who was a healthcare worker with PCR-confirmed SARS-CoV-2 infection or an uninfected control (not recorded which).

The chain joins TRBV6-1 to TRBJ2-7, with D perhaps being TRBD1 or TRBD2 (5 bases each). The CDR3 has 15 amino acids. V lost 6 bases, J lost 2 bases, and 17 bases lay in between. Germline values: CDR1 MNHNS, CDR2 SASEGT. The CDR3 DNA reads as TGTGCCAGCAGAGGGACGGGAAGATTAACCTACGAGCAGTACTTC. Translating gives CASRGTGRLTYEQYF.

Only a few counts were recorded for this clonotype. The chain uses TRBV7-2 and TRBJ2-7, with D perhaps TRBD1 (5 bases). Trimming took 5 bases from V and 1 from J, leaving 15 bases between them. The germline CDR1 and CDR2 sequences are SGHTA and FQGNSA. The CDR3 has 15 amino acids. CDR3 DNA: TGTGCCAGCAGCCCCGACAGCCTCCGATCCTACGAGCAGTACTTC. Amino acids: CASSPDSLRSYEQYF.

The chain combines TRBV10-1 with TRBJ1-1, with D possibly being TRBD1 (5 bases). The germline V gene encodes CDR1 WNHNN and CDR2 SYGVQD (reference sequence). Trimming took 2 bases from V and 8 from J, leaving 12 bases between them. CDR3 length: 13 residues. CDR3 DNA sequence: TGCGCCAGCAGTGAGGTGGCAGGGCGCGAAGCTTTCTTT. This encodes CASSEVAGREAFF.

This clonotype has only a few counts. The chain links TRBV27 to TRBJ1-4; 9 bases line up with TRBD1. Trimming cost V 5 bases and J 8 bases; bases outside gene matches: 6. This CDR3 is 14 amino acids long. Germline V gene lookup returns CDR1 MNHEY and CDR2 SMNVEV (reference sequence). The CDR3 DNA reads as TGTGCCAGCAGTCTACAGGGGGCAGGGGAAAAACTGTTTTTT. Translated: CASSLQGAGEKLFF. Supplemented by reference TRBV27 and TRBJ1-4, the full variable domain reads EAQVTQNPRYLITVTGKKLTVTCSQNMNHEYMSWYRQDPGLGLRQIYYSMNVEVTDKGDVPEGYKVSRKEKRNFPLILESPSPNQTSLYFCASSLQGAGEKLFFGSGTQLSVL.

The chain uses TRBV30 and TRBJ1-6; D gene uncertain. CDR1 and CDR2 from the germline V gene are GTSNPN and SVGIG (reference sequence). V lost 2 bases to trimming and J lost 6 bases, with 11 bases between them. This CDR3 spans 14 amino acids. CDR3 sequence: CAWSTAPLNSPLHF. The DNA for the CDR3 is TGTGCCTGGAGTACGGCACCCCTTAATTCACCCCTCCACTTT.

In its sample, this clonotype was seen a few times. CDR3 region: CASSRGHTSYEQYF. For the CDR3, the DNA is TGTGCCAGCAGCCGTGGGCACACCTCCTACGAGCAGTACTTC. V usage is TRBV5-5 and J usage is TRBJ2-7, with unresolved D. This CDR3 comprises 14 residues. V lost 4 bases to trimming and J lost 0 bases, with 11 bases between them. Germline V lookup: CDR1 SGHKS, CDR2 YYEKEE (reference sequence).

This clonotype has just a few counts. The V call is TRBV7-2, the J call TRBJ1-1; D unresolved. Germline-derived CDR1 and CDR2 are SGHTA and FQGNSA. Trimming shortened V by 8 bases and J by 0 bases, and 13 bases separated the two germline ends. The length of the CDR3 is 14 residues. DNA of the CDR3: TGTGCCAGCGCCGGGGAGGCGATGAACACTGAAGCTTTCTTT. It encodes CASAGEAMNTEAFF. Drawing the rest from reference TRBV7-2 and TRBJ1-1, the complete variable domain is GAGVSQSPSNKVTEKGKDVELRCDPISGHTALYWYRQSLGQGLEFLIYFQGNSAPDKSGLPSDRFSAERTGGSVSTLTIQRTQQEDSAVYLCASAGEAMNTEAFFGQGTRLTVV.

Only a few counts were recorded for this clonotype. CDR3 sequence (DNA): TGTGCCTGGAGTGTAGCGGGGGGTTTATACAATGAGCAGTTCTTC. Its translation is CAWSVAGGLYNEQFF. V is TRBV30 and J is TRBJ2-1; the match to TRBD2 covers 9 bases. From germline, CDR1 is GTSNPN and CDR2 SVGIG (reference sequence). J was trimmed by 4 bases and V by 0 bases; bases with no gene match: 4. The CDR3 length is 15 residues. Drawing the rest from reference TRBV30 and TRBJ2-1, the complete variable domain is SQTIHQWPATLVQPVGSPLSLECTVEGTSNPNLYWYRQAAGRGLQLLFYSVGIGQISSEVPQNLSASRPQDRQFILSSKKLLLSDSGFYLCAWSVAGGLYNEQFFGPGTRLTVL.

Only a few counts were recorded for this clonotype. V gene TRBV4-2 combines with J gene TRBJ1-1; tentative D call: TRBD1 (5 bases). Germline loops: CDR1 LGHNA, CDR2 YNFKEQ. The CDR3 covers 17 residues. The ends were cut back, 0 bases at V and 5 bases at J, with 19 bases in the middle. CDR3 coding DNA: TGTGCCAGCAGCCAAGATTGGGCGCAGGGCGAACGAACTGAAGCTTTCTTT. Translation gives CASSQDWAQGERTEAFF.

This clonotype was counted at least ten times. The chain recombines TRBV29-1 with TRBJ1-1, with 9 bases identical to TRBD1. The germline V gene has CDR1 SQVTM and CDR2 ANQGSEA. V gave up 6 bases and J gave up 4 bases; unmatched junction bases: 9. The CDR3 sequence is 14 residues long. The CDR3 region has the DNA TGCAGCGTGATGGGACAGGGAGGCGGCACTGAAGCTTTCTTT. Amino acid sequence: CSVMGQGGGTEAFF.

In its sample, this clonotype was seen a few times. The rearrangement links TRBV4-1 to TRBJ2-5; 11 nucleotides match TRBD2. Germline CDR1 reads MGHRA; CDR2 reads YSYEKL. Trimming removed 1 base from V and 7 bases from J; junction bases left unmatched: 11. This CDR3 is 17 amino acids long. CDR3 bases: TGCGCCAGCAGCCAAGCCGGACTAGCGGGTTCGGCAGGGACCCAGTACTTC. Protein: CASSQAGLAGSAGTQYF.

This clonotype was detected only once. The CDR3 nucleotides read TGCGCCAGCAGCTTGACTAGCGGAACATCGGATACGCAGTATTTT. It yields the protein CASSLTSGTSDTQYF. V is TRBV5-1 and J is TRBJ2-3, with TRBD2 matching over 8 bases. CDR3 length: 15 residues. Germline-derived CDR1 and CDR2 are SGHRS and YFSETQ. With 1 base clipped from V and 6 bases from J, the junction kept 7 bases outside the gene matches.

This clonotype was recorded at least ten times. The rearrangement joins TRBV9 to TRBJ2-1; D unclear. V was shortened by 5 bases and J by 1 base, with 7 bases between the two germline ends. Germline CDR1 is SGDLS and CDR2 is YYNGEE. The CDR3 length is 13 residues. The CDR3 here is CASRGSSYNEQFF. In DNA, the CDR3 is TGTGCCAGCAGGGGGTCGTCCTACAATGAGCAGTTCTTC.

In this sample, this clonotype turned up a few times. The chain recombines TRBV25-1 with TRBJ1-2; D is possibly TRBD1 (5 bases). The CDR3 contains 13 residues. In germline, CDR1 is MGHDK, CDR2 SYGVNS. Trimming left V 3 bases short and J 4 bases short, with 9 bases between. CDR3 sequence (DNA): TGTGCCAGCAGTGACGGGGCTTTCTATGGCTACACCTTC. The encoded protein is CASSDGAFYGYTF.

The chain links TRBV6-2 or TRBV6-3 to TRBJ2-7, with D possibly being TRBD2 (7 bases). V lost 10 bases and J 0 bases, leaving 16 bases between the germline ends. CDR1 and CDR2 from the germline V gene are MNHEY and SVGEGT. The CDR3 has 14 residues. CDR3 in amino acids: CATHYAGASYEQYF. CDR3 bases: TGTGCCACCCACTACGCGGGGGCCTCCTACGAGCAGTACTTC.

The chain couples TRBV9 to TRBJ1-5; 7 nucleotides align to TRBD1. The J segment lost 4 bases and the V segment lost 3 bases, leaving 4 bases of the junction unmatched. The CDR3 loop spans 14 amino acids. CDR1 is SGDLS, CDR2 YYNGEE, per germline. In nucleotides, the CDR3 is TGTGCCAGCAGCGCGGGACAGTTTAATCAGCCCCAGCATTTT. This codes for CASSAGQFNQPQHF. Based on the CDR3 plus reference TRBV9 and TRBJ1-5, the full variable domain is DSGVTQTPKHLITATGQRVTLRCSPRSGDLSVYWYQQSLDQGLQFLIQYYNGEERAKGNILERFSAQQFPDLHSELNLSSLELGDSALYFCASSAGQFNQPQHFGDGTRLSIL.

This clonotype showed up just a few times. The chain couples TRBV28 to TRBJ2-7; D is unresolved. CDR1 is MDHEN, CDR2 SYDVKM, per germline. The ends were cut back, 7 bases at V and 1 base at J, with 8 bases in the middle. This CDR3 is 12 amino acids long. CDR3 protein: CASKTASYEQYF. The CDR3 DNA is TGTGCCAGCAAAACAGCTTCCTACGAGCAGTACTTC.